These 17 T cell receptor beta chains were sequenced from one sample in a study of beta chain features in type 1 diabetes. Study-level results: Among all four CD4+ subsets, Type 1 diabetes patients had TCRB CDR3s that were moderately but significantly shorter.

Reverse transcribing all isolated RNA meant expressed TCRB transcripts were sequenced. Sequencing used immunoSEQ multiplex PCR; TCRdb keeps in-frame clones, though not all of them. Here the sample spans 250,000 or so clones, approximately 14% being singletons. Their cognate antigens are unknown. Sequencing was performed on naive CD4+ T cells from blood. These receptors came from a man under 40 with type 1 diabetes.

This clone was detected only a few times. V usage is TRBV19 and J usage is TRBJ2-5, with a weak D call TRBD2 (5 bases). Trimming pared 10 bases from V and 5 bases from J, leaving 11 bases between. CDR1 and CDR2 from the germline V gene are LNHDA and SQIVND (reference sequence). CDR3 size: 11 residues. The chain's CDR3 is CATGSGETQYF. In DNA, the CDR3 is TGTGCCACCGGCTCGGGGGAGACCCAGTACTTC.

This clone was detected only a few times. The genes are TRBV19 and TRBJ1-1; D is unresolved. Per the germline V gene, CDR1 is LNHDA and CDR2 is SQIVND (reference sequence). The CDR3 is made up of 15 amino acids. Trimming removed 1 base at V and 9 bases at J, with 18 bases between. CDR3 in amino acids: CASSIGTGRWEKAFF. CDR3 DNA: TGTGCCAGTAGTATAGGGACGGGCCGATGGGAGAAAGCTTTCTTT.

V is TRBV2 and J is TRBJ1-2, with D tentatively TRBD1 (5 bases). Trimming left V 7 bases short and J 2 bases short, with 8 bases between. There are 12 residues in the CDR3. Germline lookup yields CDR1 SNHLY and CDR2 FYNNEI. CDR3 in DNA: TGTGCCAGCACGCAGGGAAACTATGGCTACACCTTC. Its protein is CASTQGNYGYTF.

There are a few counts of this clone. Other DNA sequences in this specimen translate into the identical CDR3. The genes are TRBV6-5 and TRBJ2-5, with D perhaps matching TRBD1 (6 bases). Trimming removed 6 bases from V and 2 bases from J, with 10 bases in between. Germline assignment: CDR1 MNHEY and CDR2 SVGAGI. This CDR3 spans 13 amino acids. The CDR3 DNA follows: TGTGCCAGCAGCCCGACAGGTCAAGAGACCCAGTACTTC. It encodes CASSPTGQETQYF.

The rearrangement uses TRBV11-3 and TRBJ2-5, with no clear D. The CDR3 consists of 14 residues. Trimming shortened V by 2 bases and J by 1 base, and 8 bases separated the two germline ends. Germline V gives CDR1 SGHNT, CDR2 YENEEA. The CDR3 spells CASSLYSLQETQYF. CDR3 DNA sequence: TGTGCCAGCAGCTTATACTCCCTCCAAGAGACCCAGTACTTC.

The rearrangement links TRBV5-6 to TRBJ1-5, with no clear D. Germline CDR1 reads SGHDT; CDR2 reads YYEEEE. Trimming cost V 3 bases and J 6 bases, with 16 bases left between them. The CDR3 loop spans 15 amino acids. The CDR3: CASSSRSVRSQPQHF. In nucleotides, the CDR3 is TGTGCCAGCAGCTCGAGGAGCGTCCGGAGTCAGCCCCAGCATTTT.

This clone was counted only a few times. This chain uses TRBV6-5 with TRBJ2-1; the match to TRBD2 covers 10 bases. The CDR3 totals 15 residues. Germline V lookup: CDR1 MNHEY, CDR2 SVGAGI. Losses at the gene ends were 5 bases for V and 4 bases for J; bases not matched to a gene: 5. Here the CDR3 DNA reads TGTGCCAGCAGTCCTAGCGGGGGCCCATACAATGAGCAGTTCTTC. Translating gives CASSPSGGPYNEQFF.

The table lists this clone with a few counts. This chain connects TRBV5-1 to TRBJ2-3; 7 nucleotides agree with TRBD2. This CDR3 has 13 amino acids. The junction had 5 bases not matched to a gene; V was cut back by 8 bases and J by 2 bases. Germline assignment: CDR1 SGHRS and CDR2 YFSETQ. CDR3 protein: CASSGDYTDTQYF. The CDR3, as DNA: TGCGCCAGTTCGGGGGACTACACAGATACGCAGTATTTT.

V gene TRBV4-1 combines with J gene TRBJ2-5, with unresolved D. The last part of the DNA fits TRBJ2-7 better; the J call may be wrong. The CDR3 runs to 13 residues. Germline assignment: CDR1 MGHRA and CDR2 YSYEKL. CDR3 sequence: CASSQELGYEQYF. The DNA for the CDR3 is TGCGCCAGCAGCCAAGAGTTGGGCTACGAGCAGTACTTC.

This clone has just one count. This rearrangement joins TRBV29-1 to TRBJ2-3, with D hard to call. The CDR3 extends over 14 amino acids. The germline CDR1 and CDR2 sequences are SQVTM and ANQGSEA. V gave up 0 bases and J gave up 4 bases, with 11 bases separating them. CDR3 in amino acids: CSVEDYGAPDTQYF. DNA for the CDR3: TGCAGCGTTGAAGATTATGGAGCCCCAGATACGCAGTATTTT.

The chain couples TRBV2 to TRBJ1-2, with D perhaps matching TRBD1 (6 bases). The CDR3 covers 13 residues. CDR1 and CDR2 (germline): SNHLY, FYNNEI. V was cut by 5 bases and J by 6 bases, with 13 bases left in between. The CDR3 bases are TGTGCCAGCAGTTTACAGGGAGCTGATGGCTACACCTTC. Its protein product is CASSLQGADGYTF.

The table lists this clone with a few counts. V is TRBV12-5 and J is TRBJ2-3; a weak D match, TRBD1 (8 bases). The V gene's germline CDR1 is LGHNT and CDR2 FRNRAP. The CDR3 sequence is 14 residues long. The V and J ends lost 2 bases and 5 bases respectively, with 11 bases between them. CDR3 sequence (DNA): TGTGCTAGTGGTTTGAGCGGGACAGGAGATACGCAGTATTTT. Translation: CASGLSGTGDTQYF.

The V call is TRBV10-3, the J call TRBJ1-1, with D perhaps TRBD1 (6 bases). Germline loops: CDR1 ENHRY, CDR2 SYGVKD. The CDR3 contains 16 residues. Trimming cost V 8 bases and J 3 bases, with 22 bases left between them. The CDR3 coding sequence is TGTGCCATCGGGGTGGGAACAGGGAGACCGGACACTGAAGCTTTCTTT. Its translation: CAIGVGTGRPDTEAFF.

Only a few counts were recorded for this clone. In DNA form, the CDR3 reads TGTGCCAGCAGCCAGCCGGGACAGAGCAATCAGCCCCAGCATTTT. It specifies CASSQPGQSNQPQHF. The chain has TRBV4-2 and TRBJ1-5; 7 positions match TRBD1. The CDR3 runs to 15 residues. Trimming at V came to 3 bases and at J to 1 base, leaving 3 bases not matched to a gene. In germline, CDR1 is LGHNA, CDR2 YNFKEQ.

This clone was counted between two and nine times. The CDR3 protein is CSVNRGANYGYTF. For the CDR3, the DNA is TGCAGCGTAAATCGGGGGGCTAACTATGGCTACACCTTC. The chain recombines TRBV29-1 with TRBJ1-2, with D possibly matching TRBD1 (5 bases). Between the trimmed V and J ends, which lost 6 bases and 0 bases, there was a span of 11 bases. The germline V gene encodes CDR1 SQVTM and CDR2 ANQGSEA. This CDR3 is built from 13 residues.

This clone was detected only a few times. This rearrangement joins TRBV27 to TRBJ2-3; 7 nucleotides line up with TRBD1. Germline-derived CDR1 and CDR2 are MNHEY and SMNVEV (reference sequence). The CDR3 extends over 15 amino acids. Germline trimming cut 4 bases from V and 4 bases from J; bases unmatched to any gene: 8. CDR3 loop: CASSSGQITSDTQYF. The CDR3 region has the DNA TGTGCCAGCAGTTCGGGACAGATAACTTCAGATACGCAGTATTTT.

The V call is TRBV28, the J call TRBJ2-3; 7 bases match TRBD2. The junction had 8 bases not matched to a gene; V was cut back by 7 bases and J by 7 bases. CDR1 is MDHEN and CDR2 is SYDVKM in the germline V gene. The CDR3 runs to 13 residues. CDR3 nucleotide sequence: TGTGCCAGCATCCCCGCTAGCGGACATACGCAGTATTTT. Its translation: CASIPASGHTQYF.